This TCR beta chain was found in a study of blood T cell repertoires in COVID-19. The overall study: COVID-19 samples from acute and convalescent phases originated in the United States, Italy and Spain. T cells, B-cell-depleted T cells, or PBMCs supplied cDNA or gDNA.

The CDR3 runs to 15 residues. Germline V CDR1 and CDR2: KGHSH, LQKENI. Trimming removed 3 bases from V and 2 bases from J, with 14 bases in between. Authors' methods: Scientists estimated how many nucleated cells there were by amplifying reference gene primers. TCRdb's table, derived via immunoSEQ multiplex PCR, lists solely in-frame clones and lacks some. That table furnishes V, J and clone size, whereas the DNA furnished D and trimming. This table has approximately 44,000 clones, about four fifths appearing once. What was sequenced was peripheral blood. The TCR originated in a human donor in a cohort sampled during active COVID-19. The chain uses TRBV18 and TRBJ2-7, with a possible D match to TRBD1 (6 bases). This chain's CDR3 is CASSPGQGQTYEQYF. In nucleotides, the CDR3 is TGTGCCAGCTCACCTGGTCAGGGGCAGACCTACGAGCAGTACTTC.